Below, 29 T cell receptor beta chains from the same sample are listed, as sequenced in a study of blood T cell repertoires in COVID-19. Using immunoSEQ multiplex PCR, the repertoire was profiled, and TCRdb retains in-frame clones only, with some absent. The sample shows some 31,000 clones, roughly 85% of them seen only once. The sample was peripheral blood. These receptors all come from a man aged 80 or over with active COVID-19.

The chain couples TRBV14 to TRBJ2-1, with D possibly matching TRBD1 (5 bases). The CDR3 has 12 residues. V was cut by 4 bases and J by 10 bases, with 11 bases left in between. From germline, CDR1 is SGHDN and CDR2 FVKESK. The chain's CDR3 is CASSPPGREQFF. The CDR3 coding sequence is TGTGCCAGCAGCCCTCCAGGGCGAGAGCAGTTCTTC. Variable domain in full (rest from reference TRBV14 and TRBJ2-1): EAGVTQFPSHSVIEKGQTVTLRCDPISGHDNLYWYRRVMGKEIKFLLHFVKESKQDESGMPNNRFLAERTGGTYSTLKVQPAELEDSGVYFCASSPPGREQFFGPGTRLTVL.

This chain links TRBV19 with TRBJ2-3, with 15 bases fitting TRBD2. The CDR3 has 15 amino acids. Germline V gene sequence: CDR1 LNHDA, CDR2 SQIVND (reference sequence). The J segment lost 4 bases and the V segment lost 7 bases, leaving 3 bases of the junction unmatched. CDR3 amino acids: CASKWTSGGADTQYF. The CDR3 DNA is TGTGCCAGTAAATGGACTAGCGGGGGGGCAGATACGCAGTATTTT.

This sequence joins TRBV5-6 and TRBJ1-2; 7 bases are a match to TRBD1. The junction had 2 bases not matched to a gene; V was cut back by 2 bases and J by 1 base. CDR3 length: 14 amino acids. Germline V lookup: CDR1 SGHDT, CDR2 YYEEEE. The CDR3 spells CASSFGQVNYGYTF. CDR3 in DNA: TGTGCCAGCAGCTTCGGACAGGTTAACTATGGCTACACCTTC.

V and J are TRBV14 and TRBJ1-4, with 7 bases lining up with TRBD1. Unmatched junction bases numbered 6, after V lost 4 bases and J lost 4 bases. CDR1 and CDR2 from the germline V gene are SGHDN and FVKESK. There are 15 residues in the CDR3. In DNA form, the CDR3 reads TGTGCCAGCAGCCGTGGTGGGACAGATAATGAAAAACTGTTTTTT. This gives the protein CASSRGGTDNEKLFF.

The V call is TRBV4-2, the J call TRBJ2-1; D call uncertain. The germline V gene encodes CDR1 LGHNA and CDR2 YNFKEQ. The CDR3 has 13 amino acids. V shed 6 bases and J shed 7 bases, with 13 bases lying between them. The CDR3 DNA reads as TGTGCCAGCAGGCAAAACGGCAGGAATGAGCAGTTCTTC. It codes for CASRQNGRNEQFF.

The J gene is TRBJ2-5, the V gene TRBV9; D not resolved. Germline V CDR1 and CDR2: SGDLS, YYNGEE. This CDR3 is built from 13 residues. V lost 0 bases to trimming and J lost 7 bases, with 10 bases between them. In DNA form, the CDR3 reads TGTGCCAGCAGCGTAGCTATCCACGGGACCCAGTACTTC. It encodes CASSVAIHGTQYF.

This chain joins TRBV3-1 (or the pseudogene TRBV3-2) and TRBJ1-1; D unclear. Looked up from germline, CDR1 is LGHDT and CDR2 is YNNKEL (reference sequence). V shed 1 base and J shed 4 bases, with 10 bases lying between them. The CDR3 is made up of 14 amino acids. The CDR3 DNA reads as TGTGCCAGCAGCCAAGGCCGGGATTCCACTGAAGCTTTCTTT. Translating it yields CASSQGRDSTEAFF.

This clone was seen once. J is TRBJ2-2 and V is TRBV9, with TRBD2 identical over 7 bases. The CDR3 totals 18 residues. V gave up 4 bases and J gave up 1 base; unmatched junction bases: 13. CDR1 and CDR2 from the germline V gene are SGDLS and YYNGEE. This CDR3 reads CASSNRRGRGLNTGELFF. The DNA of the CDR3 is TGTGCCAGCAGCAACCGCCGTGGGAGGGGCTTGAACACCGGGGAGCTGTTTTTT. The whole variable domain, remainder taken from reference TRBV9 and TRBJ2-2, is DSGVTQTPKHLITATGQRVTLRCSPRSGDLSVYWYQQSLDQGLQFLIQYYNGEERAKGNILERFSAQQFPDLHSELNLSSLELGDSALYFCASSNRRGRGLNTGELFFGEGSRLTVL.

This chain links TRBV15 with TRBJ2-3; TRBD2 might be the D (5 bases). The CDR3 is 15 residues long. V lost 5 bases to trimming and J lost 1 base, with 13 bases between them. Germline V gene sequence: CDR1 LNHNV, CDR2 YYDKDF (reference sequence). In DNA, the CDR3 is TGTGCCACCAGCCTCACTAGTGAACGCACAGATACGCAGTATTTT. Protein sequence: CATSLTSERTDTQYF.

In DNA form, the CDR3 reads TGTGCCAGCTTAGGACAGGGGTACACCGGGGAGCTGTTTTTT. It encodes CASLGQGYTGELFF. The chain links TRBV28 to TRBJ2-2, with 9 bases identical to TRBD1. The CDR3 is 14 amino acids. The V gene end was trimmed by 8 bases and the J gene end by 3 bases; junction bases not matched to a gene: 4. Germline V lookup: CDR1 MDHEN, CDR2 SYDVKM. The full variable domain, completed using reference TRBV28 and TRBJ2-2, is DVKVTQSSRYLVKRTGEKVFLECVQDMDHENMFWYRQDPGLGLRLIYFSYDVKMKEKGDIPEGYSVSREKKERFSLILESASTNQTSMYLCASLGQGYTGELFFGEGSRLTVL.

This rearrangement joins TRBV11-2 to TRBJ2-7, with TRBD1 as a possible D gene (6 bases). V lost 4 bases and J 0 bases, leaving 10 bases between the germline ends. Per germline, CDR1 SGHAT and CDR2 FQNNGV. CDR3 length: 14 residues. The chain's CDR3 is CASSSGTLSYEQYF. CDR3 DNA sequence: TGTGCCAGCAGCTCCGGGACACTCTCCTACGAGCAGTACTTC.

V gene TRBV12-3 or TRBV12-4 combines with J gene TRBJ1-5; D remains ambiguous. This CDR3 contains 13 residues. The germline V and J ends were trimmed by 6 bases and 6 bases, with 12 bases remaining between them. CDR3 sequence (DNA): TGTGCCAGCAGCCCGACTTCACTTCAGCCCCAGCATTTT. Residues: CASSPTSLQPQHF.

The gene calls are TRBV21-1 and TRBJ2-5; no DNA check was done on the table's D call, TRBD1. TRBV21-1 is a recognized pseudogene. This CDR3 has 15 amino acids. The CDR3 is CASTPGQVDQETQYF. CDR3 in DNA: TGTGCCAGCACGCCAGGGCAGGTGGACCAAGAGACCCAGTACTTC.

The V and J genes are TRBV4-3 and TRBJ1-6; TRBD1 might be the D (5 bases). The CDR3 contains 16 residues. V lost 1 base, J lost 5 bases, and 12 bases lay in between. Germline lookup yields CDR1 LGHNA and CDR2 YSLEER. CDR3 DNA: TGCGCCAGCAGCCAAGCACCGGGACTTAATAATTCACCCCTCCACTTT. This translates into CASSQAPGLNNSPLHF.

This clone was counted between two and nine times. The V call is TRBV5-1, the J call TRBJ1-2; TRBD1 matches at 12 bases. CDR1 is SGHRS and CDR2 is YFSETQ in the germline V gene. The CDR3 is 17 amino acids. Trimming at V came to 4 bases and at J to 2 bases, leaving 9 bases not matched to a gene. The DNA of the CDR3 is TGCGCCAGCAGCCCCGGGACAGGGGGCTGGGGAAACTATGGCTACACCTTC. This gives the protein CASSPGTGGWGNYGYTF.

The CDR3 region has the DNA TGTGCCAGTAGTATCCGACAGGGGCGGCCCTATGGCTACACCTTC. Translating it yields CASSIRQGRPYGYTF. The chain couples TRBV19 to TRBJ1-2, with 8 positions matching TRBD1. The CDR3 length is 15 residues. The trim removed 3 bases at V and 4 bases at J, leaving 7 bases unmatched. Germline loops: CDR1 LNHDA, CDR2 SQIVND (reference sequence).

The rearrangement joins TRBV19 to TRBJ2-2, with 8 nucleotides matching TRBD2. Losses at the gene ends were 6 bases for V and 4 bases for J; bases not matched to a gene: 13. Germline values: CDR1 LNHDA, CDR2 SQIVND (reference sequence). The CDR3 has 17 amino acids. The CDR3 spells CASSPSPYSGVTGELFF. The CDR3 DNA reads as TGTGCCAGTAGCCCATCCCCCTATAGCGGGGTCACCGGGGAGCTGTTTTTT.

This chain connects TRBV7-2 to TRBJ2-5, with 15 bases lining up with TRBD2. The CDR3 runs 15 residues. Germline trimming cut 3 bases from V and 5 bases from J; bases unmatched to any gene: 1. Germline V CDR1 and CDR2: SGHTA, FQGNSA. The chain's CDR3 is CASSLGTSGGETQYF. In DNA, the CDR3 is TGTGCCAGCAGCTTGGGGACTAGCGGGGGGGAGACCCAGTACTTC.

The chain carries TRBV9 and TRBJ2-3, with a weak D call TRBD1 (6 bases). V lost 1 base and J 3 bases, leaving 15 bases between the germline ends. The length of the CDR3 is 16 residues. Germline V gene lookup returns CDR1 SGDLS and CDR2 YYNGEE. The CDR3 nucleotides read TGTGCCAGCAGCGTATCTGGACAGTCGGGGACAGATACGCAGTATTTT. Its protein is CASSVSGQSGTDTQYF.

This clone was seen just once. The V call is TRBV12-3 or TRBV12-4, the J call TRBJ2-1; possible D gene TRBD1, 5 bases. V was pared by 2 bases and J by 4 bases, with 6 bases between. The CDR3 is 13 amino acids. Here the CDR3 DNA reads TGTGCCAGCAGTTTAAGACAGTACAATGAGCAGTTCTTC. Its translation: CASSLRQYNEQFF.

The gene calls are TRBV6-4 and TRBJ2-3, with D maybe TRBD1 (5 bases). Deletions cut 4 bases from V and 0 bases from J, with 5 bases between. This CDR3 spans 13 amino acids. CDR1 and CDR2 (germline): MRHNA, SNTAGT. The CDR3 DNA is TGTGCCAGCAGTGGACAGAGCACAGATACGCAGTATTTT. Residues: CASSGQSTDTQYF.

This CDR3 is CASSLSRAVSYEQYF. The DNA for the CDR3 is TGTGCCAGCAGCCTCTCCCGCGCGGTGAGCTACGAGCAGTACTTC. The chain recombines TRBV7-8 with TRBJ2-7; D not certain. The CDR3 is 15 residues long. Germline CDR1 SGHVS, CDR2 FQNEAQ. V was cut by 5 bases and J by 3 bases, with 17 bases left in between.

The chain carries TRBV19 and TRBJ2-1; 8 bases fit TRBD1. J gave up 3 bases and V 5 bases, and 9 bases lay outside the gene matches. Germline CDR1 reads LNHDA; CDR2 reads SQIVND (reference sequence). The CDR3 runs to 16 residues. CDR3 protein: CASSPPGTGHYNEQFF. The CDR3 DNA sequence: TGTGCCAGTAGTCCTCCCGGGACAGGCCACTACAATGAGCAGTTCTTC.

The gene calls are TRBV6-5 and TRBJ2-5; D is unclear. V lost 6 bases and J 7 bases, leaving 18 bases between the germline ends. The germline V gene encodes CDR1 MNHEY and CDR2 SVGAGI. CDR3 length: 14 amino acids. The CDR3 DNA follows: TGTGCCAGCAGAACAGACCCAACGATAGGGACCCAGTACTTC. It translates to CASRTDPTIGTQYF.

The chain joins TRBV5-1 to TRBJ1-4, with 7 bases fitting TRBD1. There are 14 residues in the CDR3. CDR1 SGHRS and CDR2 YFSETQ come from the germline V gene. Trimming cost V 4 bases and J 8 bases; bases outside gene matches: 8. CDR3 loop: CASSPGGEGEKLFF. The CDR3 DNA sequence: TGCGCCAGCAGCCCAGGGGGAGAGGGAGAAAAACTGTTTTTT. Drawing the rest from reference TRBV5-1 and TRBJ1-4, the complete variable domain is KAGVTQTPRYLIKTRGQQVTLSCSPISGHRSVSWYQQTPGQGLQFLFEYFSETQRNKGNFPGRFSGRQFSNSRSEMNVSTLELGDSALYLCASSPGGEGEKLFFGSGTQLSVL.

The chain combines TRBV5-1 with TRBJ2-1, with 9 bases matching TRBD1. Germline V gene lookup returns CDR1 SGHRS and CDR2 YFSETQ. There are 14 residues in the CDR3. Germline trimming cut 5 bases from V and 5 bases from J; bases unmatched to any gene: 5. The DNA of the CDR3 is TGCGCCAGCAGGCAGACAGGGGGAAACAATGAGCAGTTCTTC. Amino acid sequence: CASRQTGGNNEQFF.

Here the CDR3 DNA reads TGCGCCAGCAGCCAGCAGGGGGCGGGGGGCTACACCTTC. This sequence encodes CASSQQGAGGYTF. The chain employs TRBV5-1 and TRBJ1-2, with 8 bases that match TRBD1. CDR3 length: 13 residues. CDR1 is SGHRS, CDR2 YFSETQ, per germline. The junction had 7 bases not matched to a gene; V was cut back by 4 bases and J by 8 bases.

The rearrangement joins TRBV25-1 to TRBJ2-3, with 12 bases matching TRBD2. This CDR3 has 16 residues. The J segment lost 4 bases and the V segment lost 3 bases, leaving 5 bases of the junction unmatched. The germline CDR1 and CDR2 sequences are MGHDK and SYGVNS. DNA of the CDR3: TGTGCCAGCAGTGACCTACTAGCGGGGGGTGCAGATACGCAGTATTTT. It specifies CASSDLLAGGADTQYF. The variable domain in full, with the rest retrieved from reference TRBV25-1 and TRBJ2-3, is EADIYQTPRYLVIGTGKKITLECSQTMGHDKMYWYQQDPGMELHLIHYSYGVNSTEKGDLSSESTVSRIRTEHFPLTLESARPSHTSQYLCASSDLLAGGADTQYFGPGTRLTVL.

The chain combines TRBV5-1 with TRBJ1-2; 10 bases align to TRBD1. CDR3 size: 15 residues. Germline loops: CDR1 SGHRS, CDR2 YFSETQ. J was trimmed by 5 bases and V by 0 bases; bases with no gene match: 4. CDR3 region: CASSLGQGARYGYTF. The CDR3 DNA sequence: TGCGCCAGCAGCTTGGGACAGGGGGCACGGTATGGCTACACCTTC.